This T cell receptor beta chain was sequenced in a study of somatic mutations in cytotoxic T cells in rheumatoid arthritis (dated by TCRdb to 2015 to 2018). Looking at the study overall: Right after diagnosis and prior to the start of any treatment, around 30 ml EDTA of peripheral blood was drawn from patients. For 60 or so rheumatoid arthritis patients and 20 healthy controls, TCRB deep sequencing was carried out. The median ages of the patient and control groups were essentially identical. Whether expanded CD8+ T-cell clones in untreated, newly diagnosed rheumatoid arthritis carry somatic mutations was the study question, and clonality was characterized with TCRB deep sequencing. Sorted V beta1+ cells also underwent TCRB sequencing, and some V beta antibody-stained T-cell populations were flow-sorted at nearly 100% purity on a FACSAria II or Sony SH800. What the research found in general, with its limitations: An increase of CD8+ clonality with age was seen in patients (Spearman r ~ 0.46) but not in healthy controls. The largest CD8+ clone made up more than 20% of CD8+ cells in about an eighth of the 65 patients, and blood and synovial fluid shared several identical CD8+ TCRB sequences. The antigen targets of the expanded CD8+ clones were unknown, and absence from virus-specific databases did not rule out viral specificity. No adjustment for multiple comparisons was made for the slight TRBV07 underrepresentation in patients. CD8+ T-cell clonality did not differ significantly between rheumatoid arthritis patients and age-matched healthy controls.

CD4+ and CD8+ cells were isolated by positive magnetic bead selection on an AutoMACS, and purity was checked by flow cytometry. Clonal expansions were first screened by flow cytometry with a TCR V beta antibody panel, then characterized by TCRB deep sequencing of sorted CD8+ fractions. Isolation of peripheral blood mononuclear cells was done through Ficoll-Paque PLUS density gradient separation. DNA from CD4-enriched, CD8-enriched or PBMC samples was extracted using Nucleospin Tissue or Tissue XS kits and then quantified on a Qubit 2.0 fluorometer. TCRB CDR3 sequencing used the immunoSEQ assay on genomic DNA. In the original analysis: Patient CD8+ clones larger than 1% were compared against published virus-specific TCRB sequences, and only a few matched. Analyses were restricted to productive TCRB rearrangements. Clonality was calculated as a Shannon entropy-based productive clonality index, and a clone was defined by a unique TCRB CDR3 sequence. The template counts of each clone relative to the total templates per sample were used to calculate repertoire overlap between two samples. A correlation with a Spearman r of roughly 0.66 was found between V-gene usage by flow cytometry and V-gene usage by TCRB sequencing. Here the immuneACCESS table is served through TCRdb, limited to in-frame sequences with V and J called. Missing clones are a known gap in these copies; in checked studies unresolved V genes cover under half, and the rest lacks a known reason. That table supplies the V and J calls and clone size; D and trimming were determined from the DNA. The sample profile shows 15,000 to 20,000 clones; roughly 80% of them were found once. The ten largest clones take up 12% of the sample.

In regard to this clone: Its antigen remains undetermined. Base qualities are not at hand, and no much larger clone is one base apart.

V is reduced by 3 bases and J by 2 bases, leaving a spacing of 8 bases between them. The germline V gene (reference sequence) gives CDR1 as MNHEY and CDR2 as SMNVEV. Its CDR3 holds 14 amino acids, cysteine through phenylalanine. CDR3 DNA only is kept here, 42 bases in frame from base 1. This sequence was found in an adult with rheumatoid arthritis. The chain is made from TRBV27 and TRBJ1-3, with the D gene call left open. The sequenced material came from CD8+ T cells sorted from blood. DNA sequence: TGTGCCAGCAGTTTCGCCGGGGCTGGAAACACCATATATTTT. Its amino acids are CASSFAGAGNTIYF.